The clone carrying this TCR beta chain was picked up a small number of times. The antigen is not known. Pregnancy or lactation, uncontrolled infections and other autoimmune diseases were grounds for excluding patients. A 10 ml volume of fresh peripheral blood provided the PBMCs. This specimen belongs to a study of Graves' ophthalmopathy and Graves' hyperthyroidism. General observations from the study: The majority of expanded thyroid clonotypes above 0.001 frequency also occurred in blood. Using a 13-signature model, the authors split ophthalmopathy from stable hyperthyroidism, with around 85% sensitivity and around 76% specificity.

V was cut by 6 bases and J by 11 bases, with 22 bases left in between. Germline V gives CDR1 MNHEY, CDR2 SVGAGI. The CDR3 contains 14 residues. TCR beta CDR3 regions were amplified from RNA transcripts. RT-PCR with HTBI primers came first, then second-round multiplex PCR. TCRdb used MiXCR to reprocess the multiplex PCR reads, holding one entry per CDR3 protein. The table has about 640,000 distinct CDR3 sequences, roughly 39% seen once. This TCR derives from an adult man with Graves' ophthalmopathy. The J gene is TRBJ1-1, the V gene TRBV6-5; D possibly corresponds to TRBD1 (6 bases). Sequenced material: peripheral blood. CDR3 amino acids: CASSRKPQGFVAFF. CDR3 DNA sequence: TGTGCCAGCAGCCGGAAGCCTCAGGGGTTCGTGGCTTTCTTT.